Presented here are 19 T cell receptor beta chains from one specimen sequenced in a study of CD8+ T cells in alopecia areata. RNA extraction and reverse transcription yielded cDNA as sequencing template. The repertoire was sequenced with immunoSEQ multiplex PCR; TCRdb's copy has only in-frame clones and lacks some. The sample records more than 150,000 clones, roughly 62% being singletons. Treatment noted: oral pan-JAK inhibitor, 5-10 mg twice daily. The sequencing used CD8+ T cells sorted from blood, collected at week 24, from a patient treated with tofacitinib. Every receptor here comes from a human donor with alopecia areata.

This clone showed up just a few times. V usage is TRBV9 and J usage is TRBJ2-7; tentative D call: TRBD1 (5 bases). V dropped 3 bases and J dropped 0 bases, with 7 bases sitting between them. The CDR3 runs to 13 residues. Per the germline V gene, CDR1 is SGDLS and CDR2 is YYNGEE. CDR3 nucleotides: TGTGCCAGCAGCGCGGACAACTCCTACGAGCAGTACTTC. The encoded protein is CASSADNSYEQYF. Filled out from reference TRBV9 and TRBJ2-7, the complete variable domain reads DSGVTQTPKHLITATGQRVTLRCSPRSGDLSVYWYQQSLDQGLQFLIQYYNGEERAKGNILERFSAQQFPDLHSELNLSSLELGDSALYFCASSADNSYEQYFGPGTRLTVT.

This chain joins TRBV30 and TRBJ2-1, with a weak D call TRBD2 (6 bases). CDR1 is GTSNPN, CDR2 SVGIG, per germline (reference sequence). The CDR3 contains 12 residues. V was clipped by 5 bases and J by 6 bases, with 11 bases between them. In DNA form, the CDR3 reads TGTGCCTGGGGGACTGCGGGCAATGAGCAGTTCTTC. Amino acids: CAWGTAGNEQFF. The full variable domain, with the rest looked up from reference TRBV30 and TRBJ2-1, is SQTIHQWPATLVQPVGSPLSLECTVEGTSNPNLYWYRQAAGRGLQLLFYSVGIGQISSEVPQNLSASRPQDRQFILSSKKLLLSDSGFYLCAWGTAGNEQFFGPGTRLTVL.

This clone was observed a single time. The chain links TRBV14 to TRBJ1-1; 7 bases match TRBD1. The CDR3 runs to 15 residues. Germline V CDR1 and CDR2: SGHDN, FVKESK. Germline trimming cut 0 bases from V and 6 bases from J; bases unmatched to any gene: 7. The CDR3 DNA is TGTGCCAGCAGCCAAGAACAGGGGTATTTGGCTGAAGCTTTCTTT. Translated: CASSQEQGYLAEAFF.

In DNA, the CDR3 is TGCGCCAGCAGCTTGGGACAGGGCTTTACGTCCTACAATGAGCAGTTCTTC. Translation: CASSLGQGFTSYNEQFF. The chain combines TRBV5-1 with TRBJ2-1, with 7 positions matching TRBD1. The CDR3 is made up of 17 amino acids. The germline CDR1 and CDR2 sequences are SGHRS and YFSETQ. V lost 0 bases, J lost 1 base, and 7 bases stayed unmatched. The entire variable domain, with the rest obtained from reference TRBV5-1 and TRBJ2-1, is as follows: KAGVTQTPRYLIKTRGQQVTLSCSPISGHRSVSWYQQTPGQGLQFLFEYFSETQRNKGNFPGRFSGRQFSNSRSEMNVSTLELGDSALYLCASSLGQGFTSYNEQFFGPGTRLTVL.

This chain joins TRBV14 and TRBJ2-1; 10 bases match TRBD1. Germline assignment: CDR1 SGHDN and CDR2 FVKESK. The junction had 6 bases not matched to a gene; V was cut back by 2 bases and J by 5 bases. The length of the CDR3 is 16 residues. CDR3 nucleotides: TGTGCCAGCAGCCAAACCCCTGGGACAGGGGACAATGAGCAGTTCTTC. Residues: CASSQTPGTGDNEQFF. The whole variable domain, filled in from reference TRBV14 and TRBJ2-1, reads EAGVTQFPSHSVIEKGQTVTLRCDPISGHDNLYWYRRVMGKEIKFLLHFVKESKQDESGMPNNRFLAERTGGTYSTLKVQPAELEDSGVYFCASSQTPGTGDNEQFFGPGTRLTVL.

This clone was seen a handful of times. The V gene is TRBV5-6, the J gene TRBJ2-7; D might be TRBD2 (6 bases). The CDR3 loop spans 15 amino acids. Trimming removed 2 bases from V and 3 bases from J, with 15 bases in between. Germline-derived CDR1 and CDR2 are SGHDT and YYEEEE. In nucleotides, the CDR3 is TGTGCCAGCAGCTTCCGGGGGAGACCAGACTACGAGCAGTACTTC. Its protein product is CASSFRGRPDYEQYF. Full variable domain (outside the CDR3, taken from reference TRBV5-6 and TRBJ2-7): DAGVTQSPTHLIKTRGQQVTLRCSPKSGHDTVSWYQQALGQGPQFIFQYYEEEERQRGNFPDRFSGHQFPNYSSELNVNALLLGDSALYLCASSFRGRPDYEQYFGPGTRLTVT.

This clone came up a few times. V and J are TRBV13 and TRBJ2-3, with TRBD2 matching 8 bases. The CDR3 sequence is 13 residues long. The junction had 0 bases not matched to a gene; V was cut back by 4 bases and J by 3 bases. CDR1 PRHDT and CDR2 FYEKMQ come from the germline V gene (reference sequence). The CDR3 DNA is TGTGCCAGCAGCTCGGGGGGGACAGATACGCAGTATTTT. It yields the protein CASSSGGTDTQYF.

The chain has TRBV13 and TRBJ2-1, with D perhaps matching TRBD2 (7 bases). This CDR3 has 12 residues. Trimming took off 5 bases at V and 9 bases at J, with 11 bases between the two ends. Germline values: CDR1 PRHDT, CDR2 FYEKMQ (reference sequence). CDR3 region: CASSRGGGEQFF. In nucleotides, the CDR3 is TGTGCCAGCAGCAGAGGGGGGGGTGAGCAGTTCTTC.

The chain links TRBV5-1 to TRBJ2-3; D uncertain. CDR3 size: 14 residues. CDR1 and CDR2 from the germline V gene are SGHRS and YFSETQ. V lost 1 base and J lost 2, with 8 bases in between. The CDR3 sequence: CASSLFSSTDTQYF. The CDR3 DNA reads as TGCGCCAGCAGCTTGTTCTCTTCCACAGATACGCAGTATTTT. Variable domain in full (rest from reference TRBV5-1 and TRBJ2-3): KAGVTQTPRYLIKTRGQQVTLSCSPISGHRSVSWYQQTPGQGLQFLFEYFSETQRNKGNFPGRFSGRQFSNSRSEMNVSTLELGDSALYLCASSLFSSTDTQYFGPGTRLTVL.

The chain employs TRBV27 and TRBJ2-7; D is unclear. CDR3 length: 14 amino acids. V lost 2 bases and J lost 3, with 11 bases in between. CDR1 is MNHEY, CDR2 SMNVEV, per germline (reference sequence). CDR3 sequence reads: CASSLRQVNYEQYF. CDR3 DNA sequence: TGTGCCAGCAGTTTACGGCAGGTCAACTACGAGCAGTACTTC.

The rearrangement uses TRBV27 and TRBJ2-7, with D unresolved. This CDR3 spans 11 amino acids. Germline loops: CDR1 MNHEY, CDR2 SMNVEV (reference sequence). Trimming took 10 bases from V and 4 from J, leaving 11 bases between them. The CDR3, as DNA: TGTGCCATCGGAGCCCCATACGAGCAGTACTTC. This codes for CAIGAPYEQYF.

This chain joins TRBV29-1 and TRBJ2-1; 8 bases line up with TRBD1. The CDR3 length is 13 residues. CDR1 is SQVTM, CDR2 ANQGSEA, per germline. The V and J ends lost 6 bases and 5 bases, in that order; junction bases with no gene match: 6. For the CDR3, the DNA is TGCAGCGTCCCGGGACAGGTAAACAATGAGCAGTTCTTC. Protein product: CSVPGQVNNEQFF.

This clone was seen only a few times. J is TRBJ1-6 and V is TRBV30; D ambiguous. Deletions cut 0 bases from V and 8 bases from J, with 2 bases between. From germline, CDR1 is GTSNPN and CDR2 SVGIG (reference sequence). The CDR3 covers 11 residues. CDR3 DNA: TGTGCCTGGAGTGTGGATTCACCCCTCCACTTT. Amino acid sequence: CAWSVDSPLHF.

Notes on this clone: Compared with germline, one end of the junction differs, possibly owing to a read error. V and J are TRBV6-1 and TRBJ2-7; 8 bases fit TRBD1. This CDR3 is built from 15 residues. The germline V gene encodes CDR1 MNHNS and CDR2 SASEGT. The CDR3 DNA is TGTGCCAGCAGTGACGGACAGGGTTGGAACTACGAGCAGTACTTT. Its translation is CASSDGQGWNYEQYF.

This clone was seen more than once but under ten times. The rearrangement uses TRBV30 and TRBJ2-1; tentatively, D is TRBD1 (6 bases). Deletions cut 5 bases from V and 3 bases from J, with 14 bases between. The CDR3 consists of 14 residues. The germline CDR1 and CDR2 sequences are GTSNPN and SVGIG (reference sequence). The CDR3 sequence is CAWFIGQSYNEQFF. The DNA of the CDR3 is TGTGCCTGGTTTATTGGACAGAGCTACAATGAGCAGTTCTTC.

J is TRBJ2-7 and V is TRBV5-1; 7 nucleotides agree with TRBD1. The CDR3 covers 13 residues. Germline CDR1 reads SGHRS; CDR2 reads YFSETQ. Germline trimming cut 3 bases from V and 3 bases from J; bases unmatched to any gene: 3. CDR3 sequence (DNA): TGCGCCAGCAGCTGGGACAGAAACTACGAGCAGTACTTC. Its translation: CASSWDRNYEQYF.

The rearrangement links TRBV19 to TRBJ1-2, with a weak D call TRBD1 (5 bases). The CDR3 is 14 residues long. Trimming removed 3 bases at V and 8 bases at J, with 16 bases between. Looked up from germline, CDR1 is LNHDA and CDR2 is SQIVND (reference sequence). The CDR3 here is CASSIGSGSSGYTF. DNA of the CDR3: TGTGCCAGTAGTATCGGCTCAGGGTCGTCCGGCTACACCTTC.

This clone was counted only a few times. V is TRBV4-1 and J is TRBJ1-1; 8 nucleotides match TRBD1. V lost 8 bases and J lost 4; bases outside the gene matches: 6. CDR3 size: 13 residues. Germline V gives CDR1 MGHRA, CDR2 YSYEKL. The CDR3 loop reads CASGQGSGTEAFF. The CDR3 region has the DNA TGCGCCAGCGGACAGGGAAGTGGCACTGAAGCTTTCTTT.

This chain connects TRBV30 to TRBJ2-3; the match to TRBD1 covers 12 bases. This CDR3 has 13 amino acids. CDR1 is GTSNPN, CDR2 SVGIG, per germline (reference sequence). V trimming: 8 bases; J trimming: 6 bases; junction bases outside the gene matches: 6. CDR3 DNA: TGTGCCGGGGGGACAGGGGGCGTGGATACGCAGTATTTT. Its translation: CAGGTGGVDTQYF. Looking up the rest from reference TRBV30 and TRBJ2-3 gives the full variable domain: SQTIHQWPATLVQPVGSPLSLECTVEGTSNPNLYWYRQAAGRGLQLLFYSVGIGQISSEVPQNLSASRPQDRQFILSSKKLLLSDSGFYLCAGGTGGVDTQYFGPGTRLTVL.